This T cell receptor beta chain was recorded in a study of response to subunit inactivated influenza vaccine listed by TCRdb under 2018. Study-level background: Deep quantitative profiling of the T cell receptor repertoire was used in the study to follow responses to a trivalent subunit inactivated influenza vaccine.

The germline V gene specifies MGHRA as CDR1 and YSYEKL as CDR2. V is cut by 0 bases and J by 5 bases, and the space between the germline ends is 13 bases. The CDR3 starts with the cysteine, ends with the phenylalanine, and has 16 residues. Only the CDR3 region is kept as DNA, spanning 48 bases read in frame from base 1. The library was produced with RT-PCR. Sequencing relied on an Illumina HiSeq 2500. The public reads were reprocessed in TCRdb via fastp at Q25 and MiXCR, keeping in-frame beta chains. Every entry covers one CDR3 protein and lists the most common genes and DNA from its rows. The sample records roughly 670,000 distinct CDR3 sequences, 12% to 15% of which are singletons. Around 7.6% of the sample comes from the top ten. This clonotype was found many times. What this receptor recognizes is not known. Base qualities are not provided; no much larger clone lies one nucleotide away. What the authors observed across the whole study: According to the authors, only a limited number of new T cells may be recruited by each seasonal influenza vaccination.

The clonotype was recovered from a man aged 50 to 59 who received an inactivated influenza vaccine. Donor details come from another sample of the same person, matched by shared clones. The sequence joins TRBV4-1 to TRBJ1-4, with the D gene not confidently named. Specimen: PBMCs from blood, collected less than 15 days before vaccination. In nucleotide form, the sequence is TGCGCCAGCAGCCAAGATTCCATGGGCAGAAATGAAAAACTGTTTTTT. This codes for CASSQDSMGRNEKLFF.